This TCR beta chain was identified during a study of blood T cell repertoires in COVID-19. Study-wide context: Donors in the United States, Italy and Spain gave samples during acute or convalescent COVID-19. Sample material is recorded as cDNA or gDNA derived from T cells, B-cell-depleted T cells, or PBMCs.

This CDR3 comprises 14 residues. Germline CDR1 reads SGHRS; CDR2 reads YFSETQ. V lost 4 bases and J lost 6, with 16 bases in between. Original methodology: For nucleated cells, counts were estimated from reference gene primer amplification. Measured with immunoSEQ multiplex PCR; TCRdb has only the in-frame clones, and not every one. D and trimming were read from the DNA, whereas the V and J calls and clone size are those reported in that table. Here the sample spans around 65,000 clones, 70% to 80% being singletons. The receptor was isolated from a man aged 55-75 years with acute or convalescent COVID-19. This chain connects TRBV5-1 to TRBJ1-2; possibly TRBD1 for D (6 bases). The sample comprised peripheral blood. The CDR3 is CASSPTNPGDGYTF. The CDR3, as DNA: TGCGCCAGCAGCCCCACAAACCCAGGGGATGGCTACACCTTC.